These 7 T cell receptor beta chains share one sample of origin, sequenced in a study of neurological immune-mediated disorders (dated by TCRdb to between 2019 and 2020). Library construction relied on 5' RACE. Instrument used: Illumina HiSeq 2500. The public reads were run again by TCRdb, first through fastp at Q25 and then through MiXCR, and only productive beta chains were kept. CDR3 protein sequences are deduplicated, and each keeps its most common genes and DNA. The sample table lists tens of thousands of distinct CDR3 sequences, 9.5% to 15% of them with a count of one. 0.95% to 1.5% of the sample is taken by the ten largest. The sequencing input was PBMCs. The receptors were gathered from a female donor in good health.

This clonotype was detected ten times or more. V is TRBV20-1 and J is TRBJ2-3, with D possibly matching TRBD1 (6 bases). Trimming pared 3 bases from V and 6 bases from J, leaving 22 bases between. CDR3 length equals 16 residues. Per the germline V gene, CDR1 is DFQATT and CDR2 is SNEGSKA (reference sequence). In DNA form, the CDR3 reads TGCAGTGCTAGCGAAACTGGAAGGGGGAGTCGGGATACGCAGTATTTT. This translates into CSASETGRGSRDTQYF.

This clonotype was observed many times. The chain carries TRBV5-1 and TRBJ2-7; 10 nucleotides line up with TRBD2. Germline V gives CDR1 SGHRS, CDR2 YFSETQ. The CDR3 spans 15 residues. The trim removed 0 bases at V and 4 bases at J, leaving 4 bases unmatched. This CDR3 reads CASSLGPSGGYEQYF. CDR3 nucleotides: TGCGCCAGCAGCTTGGGGCCTAGCGGGGGTTACGAGCAGTACTTC. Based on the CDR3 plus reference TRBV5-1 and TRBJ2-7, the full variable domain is KAGVTQTPRYLIKTRGQQVTLSCSPISGHRSVSWYQQTPGQGLQFLFEYFSETQRNKGNFPGRFSGRQFSNSRSEMNVSTLELGDSALYLCASSLGPSGGYEQYFGPGTRLTVT.

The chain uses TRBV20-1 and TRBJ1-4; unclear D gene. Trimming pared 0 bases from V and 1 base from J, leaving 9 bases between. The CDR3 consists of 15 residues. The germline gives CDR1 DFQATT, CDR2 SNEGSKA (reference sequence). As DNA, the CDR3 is TGCAGTGCTAGAGAGCCGGCCGGAACTAATGAAAAACTGTTTTTT. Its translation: CSAREPAGTNEKLFF.

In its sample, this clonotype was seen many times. The CDR3 reads CASSLDGTETETQYF. The DNA of the CDR3 is TGCGCCAGCAGCTTGGACGGGACAGAAACAGAGACCCAGTACTTC. The chain carries TRBV5-1 and TRBJ2-5; 7 bases align to TRBD1. V gave up 0 bases and J gave up 4 bases; unmatched junction bases: 6. The germline gives CDR1 SGHRS, CDR2 YFSETQ. This CDR3 is built from 15 residues.

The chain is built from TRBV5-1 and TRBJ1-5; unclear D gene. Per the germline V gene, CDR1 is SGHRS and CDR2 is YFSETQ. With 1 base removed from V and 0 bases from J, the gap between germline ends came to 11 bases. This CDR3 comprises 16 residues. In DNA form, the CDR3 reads TGCGCCAGCAGCTTGCGGCCTCTCAATAGCAATCAGCCCCAGCATTTT. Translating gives CASSLRPLNSNQPQHF.

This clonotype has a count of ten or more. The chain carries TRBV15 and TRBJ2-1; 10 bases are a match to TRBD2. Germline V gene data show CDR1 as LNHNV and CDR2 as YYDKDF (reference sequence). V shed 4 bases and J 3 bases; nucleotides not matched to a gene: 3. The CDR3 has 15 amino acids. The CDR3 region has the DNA TGTGCCACCAGCACAGGACTAGCGGTCTACAATGAGCAGTTCTTC. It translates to CATSTGLAVYNEQFF.

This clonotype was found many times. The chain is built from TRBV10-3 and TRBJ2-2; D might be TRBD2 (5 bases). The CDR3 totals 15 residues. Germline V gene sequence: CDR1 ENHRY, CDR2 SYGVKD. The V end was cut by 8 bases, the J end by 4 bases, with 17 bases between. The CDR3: CAIRGPEGATGELFF. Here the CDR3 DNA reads TGTGCCATCCGAGGGCCCGAGGGAGCCACCGGGGAGCTGTTTTTT.